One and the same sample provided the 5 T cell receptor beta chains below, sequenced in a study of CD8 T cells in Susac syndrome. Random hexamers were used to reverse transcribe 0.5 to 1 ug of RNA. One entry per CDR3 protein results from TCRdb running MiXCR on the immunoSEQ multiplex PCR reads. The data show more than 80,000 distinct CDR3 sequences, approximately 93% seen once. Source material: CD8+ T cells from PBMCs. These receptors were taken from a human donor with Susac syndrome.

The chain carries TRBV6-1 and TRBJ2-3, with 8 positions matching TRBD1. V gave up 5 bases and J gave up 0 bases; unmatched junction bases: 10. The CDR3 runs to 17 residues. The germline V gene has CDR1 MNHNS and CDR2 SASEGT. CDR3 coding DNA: TGTGCCAGCAGTCCAGGGGGCGGCCCCTTCAGCACAGATACGCAGTATTTT. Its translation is CASSPGGGPFSTDTQYF.

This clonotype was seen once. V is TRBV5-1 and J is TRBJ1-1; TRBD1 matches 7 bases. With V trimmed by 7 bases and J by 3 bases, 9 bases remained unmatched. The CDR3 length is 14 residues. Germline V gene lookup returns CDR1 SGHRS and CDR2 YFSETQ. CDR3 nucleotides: TGCGCCAGCCAGCGGGAAGGGGGCTACACTGAAGCTTTCTTT. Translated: CASQREGGYTEAFF.

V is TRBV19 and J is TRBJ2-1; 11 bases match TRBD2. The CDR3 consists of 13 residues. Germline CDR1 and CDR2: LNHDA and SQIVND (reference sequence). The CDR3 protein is CATTSGGPNEQFF. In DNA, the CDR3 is TGTGCTACCACTAGCGGGGGACCCAATGAGCAGTTCTTC. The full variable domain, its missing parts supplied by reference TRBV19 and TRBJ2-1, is DGGITQSPKYLFRKEGQNVTLSCEQNLNHDAMYWYRQDPGQGLRLIYYSQIVNDFQKGDIAEGYSVSREKKESFPLTVTSAQKNPTAFYLCATTSGGPNEQFFGPGTRLTVL.

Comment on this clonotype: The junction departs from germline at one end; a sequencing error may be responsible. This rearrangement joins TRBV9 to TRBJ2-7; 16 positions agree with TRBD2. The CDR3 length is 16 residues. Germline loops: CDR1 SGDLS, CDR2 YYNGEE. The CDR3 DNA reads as TGTGCCAGCAGCGTAGAGGCCGGGACTAGCGGGGGGGCCGCGGACTTC. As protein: CASSVEAGTSGGAADF.

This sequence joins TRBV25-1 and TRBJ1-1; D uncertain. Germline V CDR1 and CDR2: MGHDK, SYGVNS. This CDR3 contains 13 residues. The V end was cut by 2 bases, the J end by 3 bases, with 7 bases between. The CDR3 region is CASSETSHTEAFF. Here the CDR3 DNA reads TGTGCCAGCAGTGAAACGAGTCACACTGAAGCTTTCTTT.